This T cell receptor (beta chain) appears in the sequencing data of a study of OX40 agonist ivuxolimab in advanced cancers. CDR3 size: 12 residues. Between the trimmed V and J ends, which lost 1 base and 4 bases, there was a span of 4 bases. The germline V gene encodes CDR1 SGHNT and CDR2 YENEEA. About this clone: Its antigen remains unknown.

The data were produced by immunoSEQ multiplex PCR, yet TCRdb's version contains in-frame clones alone and is incomplete. The repertoire holds tens of thousands of clones, with 80% to 90% as singletons. Regarding the study as a whole: The authors did not determine the antigen specificity of the expanded peripheral T cells. There were, on average, more expanded clones in CD8+ T cells than in CD4+.

The V and J genes are TRBV11-3 and TRBJ2-5; no definite D call. The sequence derives from an adult with an advanced solid tumor such as melanoma, head and neck, liver or kidney cancer. This specimen was CD4+ or CD8+ T cells sorted from blood, taken in a trial of the OX40 agonist ivuxolimab. The CDR3 DNA sequence: TGTGCCAGCAGCTTAGGTTTAGAGACCCAGTACTTC. This translates into CASSLGLETQYF.